This TCR beta chain originates from a study of T cells in Graves' hyperthyroidism and ophthalmopathy. Notes on the study in general: Blood also showed most of the thyroid clonotypes that were expanded above 0.001.

Amplified regions were TCR beta CDR3 sequences from RNA transcripts. HTBI primers were the set used in a first-round RT-PCR of the TCR CDR3. TCRdb reanalysed the multiplex PCR reads using MiXCR and keeps one entry per CDR3 protein. This table has hundreds of thousands of distinct CDR3 sequences, about 43% appearing once. This clonotype was detected only a few times. The target antigen is unknown. V dropped 0 bases and J dropped 9 bases, with 12 bases sitting between them. This CDR3 has 15 residues. Looked up from germline, CDR1 is LNHNV and CDR2 is YYDKDF (reference sequence). The study left out patients who had uncontrolled infection, other autoimmune disease, pregnancy or lactation.

The TCR originated in a woman aged 18-29 years with Graves' hyperthyroidism. V usage is TRBV15 and J usage is TRBJ1-6; TRBD1 is a possible D gene (5 bases). The specimen sequenced was peripheral blood or thyroid tissue (not recorded which). CDR3 in DNA: TGTGCCACCAGCAGAGATCAGGGAATTTTTTCACCCCTCCACTTT. Translated: CATSRDQGIFSPLHF.